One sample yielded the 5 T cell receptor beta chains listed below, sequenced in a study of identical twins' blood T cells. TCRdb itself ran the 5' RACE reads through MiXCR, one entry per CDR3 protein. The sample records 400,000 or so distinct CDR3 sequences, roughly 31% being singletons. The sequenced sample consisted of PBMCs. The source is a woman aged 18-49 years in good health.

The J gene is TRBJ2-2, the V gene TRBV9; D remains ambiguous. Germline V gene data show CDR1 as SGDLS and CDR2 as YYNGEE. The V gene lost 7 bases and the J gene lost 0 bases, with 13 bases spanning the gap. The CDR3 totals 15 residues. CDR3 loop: CASEMSPTNTGELFF. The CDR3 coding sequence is TGTGCCAGCGAAATGAGTCCTACGAACACCGGGGAGCTGTTTTTT.

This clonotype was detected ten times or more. The CDR3 loop is CASSYSPGMSYTF. The CDR3 DNA sequence: TGTGCCAGCAGTTACTCGCCCGGGATGAGCTACACCTTC. The chain combines TRBV6-5 with TRBJ1-2; D is ambiguous. The V end was cut by 0 bases, the J end by 9 bases, with 11 bases between. This CDR3 region has 13 residues. Germline assignment: CDR1 MNHEY and CDR2 SVGAGI.

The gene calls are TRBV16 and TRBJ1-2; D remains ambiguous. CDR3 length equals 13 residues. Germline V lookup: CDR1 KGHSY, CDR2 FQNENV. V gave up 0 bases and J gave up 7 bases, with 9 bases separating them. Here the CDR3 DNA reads TGTGCCAGCAGCCAATCGAGAGGACTTGGCTACACCTTC. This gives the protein CASSQSRGLGYTF.

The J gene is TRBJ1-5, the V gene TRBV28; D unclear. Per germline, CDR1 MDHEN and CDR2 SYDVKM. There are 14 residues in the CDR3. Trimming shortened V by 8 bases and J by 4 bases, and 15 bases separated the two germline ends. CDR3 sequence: CASGVIAANQPQHF. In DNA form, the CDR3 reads TGTGCCAGCGGAGTCATCGCCGCGAATCAGCCCCAGCATTTT.

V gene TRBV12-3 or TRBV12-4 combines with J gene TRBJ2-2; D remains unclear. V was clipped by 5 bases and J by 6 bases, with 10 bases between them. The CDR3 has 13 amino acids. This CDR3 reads CASSPRAAGELFF. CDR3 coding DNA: TGTGCCAGCAGTCCCCGGGCGGCCGGGGAGCTGTTTTTT.